The subject of this entry is one T cell receptor (beta chain). The antigen is not known. The germline gives CDR1 SGHAT, CDR2 FQNNGV. V gave up 5 bases and J gave up 5 bases, with 19 bases separating them. The CDR3 length is 15 residues. Libraries were prepared by immunoSEQ multiplex PCR; TCRdb keeps only in-frame clonotypes and omits some of them. The sample lists 600,000 or so clones; 98% were seen once. The naive CD8 fraction comprised CD45RO-negative cells positively selected for CCR7 and excluded terminally differentiated effector memory CD45RA+ cells. The sample comes from a study of shared clonotypes between healthy human individuals. Whole-study findings and limits: Compared with memory subsets, naive subsets generally had larger estimated richness. Among donors, clonotype sharing was expected to be affected by sequencing depth.

The chain links TRBV11-2 to TRBJ2-7; D not resolved. Sample: naive CD8+ T cells sorted from blood. This sequence was found in a man aged 25-40 years in good health. CDR3 residues: CASSAVLLRIHEQYF. In DNA, the CDR3 is TGTGCCAGCAGCGCGGTCCTACTGAGAATCCACGAGCAGTACTTC.